This record concerns one T cell receptor (beta chain) sequence. Antigen: not known. It was with a sample-barcoded 5' primer and a J-beta primer mix that a second PCR of about 7 to 12 cycles was run. TCRdb re-called the 5' RACE reads with MiXCR, one entry per CDR3 protein. Altogether 650,000 to 1,000,000 distinct CDR3 sequences are present, more than 35% being singletons, with the ten largest covering 15% to 20%. The record originates from a study of blood T cells in healthy people across ages. The junction had 4 bases not matched to a gene; V was cut back by 6 bases and J by 2 bases. This CDR3 has 14 residues. Germline values: CDR1 DFQATT, CDR2 SNEGSKA (reference sequence). Each donor gave 9.5 to 10 milliliters of peripheral blood. There were at least 5.5 micrograms of total RNA extracted from every sample. Study observations and caveats: Unsorted PBMCs ruled out conclusive naive versus antigen-experienced comparison. Possibly confounding the expanded clonotype changes was the fact that donor CMV status was unknown.

Material: blood. The genes are TRBV20-1 and TRBJ2-6, with 7 positions matching TRBD1. The clonotype was recovered from an elderly man in good health. The CDR3 sequence: CSATGTAGANVLTF. The DNA of the CDR3 is TGCAGTGCCACCGGGACAGCTGGGGCCAACGTCCTGACTTTC.